A selection of T cell receptor beta chains follows, all from one sample in a study of memory CD4+ T cells and cytomegalovirus serostatus. The protocol was immunoSEQ multiplex PCR, while the TCRdb copy is restricted to in-frame clones and leaves out a portion. The repertoire holds 35,000 to 55,000 clones, 76% seen once, with 1.5% to 2.5% in the top ten. Input material: memory CD4+ T cells from blood. These receptors were obtained from an adult in good health and CMV-seronegative. Each CDR3 is given with its conserved first and last residue. The D gene is left open where the match is weak. Size tells how often a clone was seen (once, few, many) or the class of an expanded clone, and some rows leave it out.

CDR3 protein | CDR3 DNA | clone size | J gene | V gene | D gene
CASSKETTYSYEQYF | TGTGCCAGCAGTAAGGAGACTACTTACTCCTACGAGCAGTACTTC | . | TRBJ2-7 | TRBV2 | .
CASSNPGDGTEAFF | TGTGCCAGTAGTAATCCGGGGGATGGGACTGAAGCTTTCTTT | . | TRBJ1-1 | TRBV19 | .
CATSRDLSRGSNTEAFF | TGTGCCACCAGCAGAGATCTGTCGAGGGGATCGAACACTGAAGCTTTCTTT | . | TRBJ1-1 | TRBV15 | .
CASSPPLPRVGYTF | TGTGCCAGCAGCCCCCCCTTACCCCGGGTTGGCTACACCTTC | medium-sized | TRBJ1-2 | TRBV7-9 | .
CASSPQELNSETQYF | TGTGCCAGCAGCCCACAGGAACTAAATTCAGAGACCCAGTACTTC | . | TRBJ2-5 | TRBV7-9 | .
CASSPQGLYNSPLHF | TGTGCCAGCAGCCCCCAGGGGTTGTATAATTCACCCCTCCACTTT | . | TRBJ1-6 | TRBV11-3 | .
CASSPREVNTEAFF | TGTGCCAGCAGCCCCCGCGAAGTCAACACTGAAGCTTTCTTT | . | TRBJ1-1 | TRBV9 | .
CASSSTGFGNTIYF | TGTGCCAGCAGCTCGACAGGGTTCGGAAACACCATATATTTT | . | TRBJ1-3 | TRBV11-2 | TRBD1
CASSLGGSTEAFF | TGTGCCAGCAGCTTAGGAGGGAGCACTGAAGCTTTCTTT | . | TRBJ1-1 | TRBV7-8 | .
CASRRTSRTSTDTQYF | TGTGCCAGCAGACGAACCAGCCGGACCTCCACAGATACGCAGTATTTT | . | TRBJ2-3 | TRBV28 | .
CSAIRYEKLFF | TGCAGTGCTATCCGTTATGAAAAACTGTTTTTT | . | TRBJ1-4 | TRBV20-1 | .
CASYTPTQPQHF | TGTGCCAGCTACACCCCCACTCAGCCCCAGCATTTT | few | TRBJ1-5 | TRBV28 | .
CASSSFGGGGYTF | TGTGCCAGCAGTTCATTCGGGGGCGGTGGCTACACCTTC | . | TRBJ1-2 | TRBV6-5 | .
CASSRGGSDGYTF | TGCGCCAGCAGCCGAGGGGGTTCTGATGGCTACACCTTC | . | TRBJ1-2 | TRBV5-1 | .
CASSFSTQETQYF | TGTGCCAGCAGCTTCTCTACCCAAGAGACCCAGTACTTC | . | TRBJ2-5 | TRBV7-3 | .
CASSLGWGYEQYF | TGTGCCAGCAGCTTAGGATGGGGCTACGAGCAGTACTTC | few | TRBJ2-7 | TRBV7-2 | .
CASSRRTGFGDTQYF | TGTGCCAGCAGCCGCCGGACAGGGTTTGGGGATACGCAGTATTTT | . | TRBJ2-3 | TRBV6-1 | TRBD1